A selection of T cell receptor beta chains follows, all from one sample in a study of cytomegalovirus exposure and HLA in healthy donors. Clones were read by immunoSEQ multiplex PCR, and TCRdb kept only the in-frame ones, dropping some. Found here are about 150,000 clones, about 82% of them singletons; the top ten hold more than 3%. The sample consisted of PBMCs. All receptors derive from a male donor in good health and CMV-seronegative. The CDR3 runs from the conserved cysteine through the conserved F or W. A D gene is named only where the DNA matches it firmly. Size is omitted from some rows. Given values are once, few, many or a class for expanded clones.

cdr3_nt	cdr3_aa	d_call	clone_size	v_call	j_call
TGTGCCAGCAGCCGATCGGGACAGGGGGCGGTTGAGCAGTTCTTC	CASSRSGQGAVEQFF	TRBD1	.	TRBV11-1	TRBJ2-1
TGTTCCAGCATCACAGGGGGCCAGAACTATGGCTACACCTTC	CSSITGGQNYGYTF	TRBD1	.	TRBV7-9	TRBJ1-2
TGTGCCAGCAGCTTAGTTAGCGGGAGTGGAGATACGCAGTATTTT	CASSLVSGSGDTQYF	TRBD2	once	TRBV7-8	TRBJ2-3
TGTGCCAGCAGTGAACGGGCAGGGAACTCCTACGAGCAGTACTTC	CASSERAGNSYEQYF	.	.	TRBV6-1	TRBJ2-7
TGTGCCAGCAGCGCGGGAGGGCCTTATAGCAATCAGCCCCAGCATTTT	CASSAGGPYSNQPQHF	.	once	TRBV9	TRBJ1-5
TGTGCCTGGAGTAAGACAGGGATTAGGAACTATGGCTACACCTTC	CAWSKTGIRNYGYTF	TRBD1	once	TRBV30	TRBJ1-2
TGTGCCAGTAGTATAGGTTGGGGGGATCAGCCCCAGCATTTT	CASSIGWGDQPQHF	.	.	TRBV19	TRBJ1-5
TGTGCCAGCAGTAATAATGGACTAGCGGGAGTGGGGAATACGCAGTATTTT	CASSNNGLAGVGNTQYF	TRBD2	.	TRBV2	TRBJ2-3
TGTGCCAGCAGCTTAGTTTGGAGGGGGCGGATTGGTACAGATACGCAGTATTTT	CASSLVWRGRIGTDTQYF	.	.	TRBV7-2	TRBJ2-3
TGTGCCAGCGGACAGGTTGTCTACGAGCAGTACTTC	CASGQVVYEQYF	TRBD1	.	TRBV27	TRBJ2-7
TGTGCCAGCAGCAAAGGGGTTAACAGGTCTTCCACTGAAGCTTTCTTT	CASSKGVNRSSTEAFF	.	few	TRBV21-1	TRBJ1-1
TGTGCCAGCAGTTTTACTACAGATACGCAGTATTTT	CASSFTTDTQYF	.	.	TRBV28	TRBJ2-3
TGCGCCAGCAGCCCCCCGGGAGTGAACACTGAAGCTTTCTTT	CASSPPGVNTEAFF	.	.	TRBV4-1	TRBJ1-1
TGTGCCAGCCTCCCAGCGGGGGTACTCAATGAGCAGTTCTTC	CASLPAGVLNEQFF	TRBD2	.	TRBV6-1	TRBJ2-1
TGTGCCAGCTCACCCGGGACAGGGGGAGGCTACGAGCAGTACTTC	CASSPGTGGGYEQYF	TRBD1	.	TRBV18	TRBJ2-7
TGTGCCAGCAGCTCCTCACAGGCCGTCCGTAGCTACACCTTC	CASSSSQAVRSYTF	.	.	TRBV5-4	TRBJ1-2
TGTGCCAGCAGCTTCCTGACCGGGACAGGGGATGAAAAACTGTTTTTT	CASSFLTGTGDEKLFF	TRBD1	.	TRBV7-9	TRBJ1-4
TGTGCCAGCAGCGTAGCTAGCACAGATACGCAGTATTTT	CASSVASTDTQYF	.	.	TRBV9	TRBJ2-3
TGTGCCAGCAGTGAAGAGTCTAGCGGCTACAATGAGCAGTTCTTC	CASSEESSGYNEQFF	TRBD2	.	TRBV6-1	TRBJ2-1
TGCGCCAGCAGCCCTAAAGCCCAGACAGGGCGGGAGACCCAGTACTTC	CASSPKAQTGRETQYF	TRBD1	.	TRBV5-1	TRBJ2-5
TGTGCCAGCAGTGAACGGGGGACTGAAGCTTTCTTT	CASSERGTEAFF	.	.	TRBV2	TRBJ1-1
TGTGCCAGTAGTAGTACGGCGGGCGGCGCCCAGTACTTC	CASSSTAGGAQYF	.	.	TRBV19	TRBJ2-5
TGCGCCAGCAGTCAATCGGGGGGTACAGGGGGTAGGGATGAAAAACTGTTTTTT	CASSQSGGTGGRDEKLFF	TRBD1	few	TRBV23-1	TRBJ1-4
TGTTCCAGCAGCTTACTCCCCTCAACAGGGCATGAAAAACTGTTTTTT	CSSSLLPSTGHEKLFF	.	.	TRBV7-9	TRBJ1-4
TGCGCCAGCAGCCTCCAGGGACAGGGGGCATTCACTGAAGCTTTCTTT	CASSLQGQGAFTEAFF	TRBD1	.	TRBV5-1	TRBJ1-1
TGTGCCACCAGCCCCAGTAGAGGTTACGGTAAGGCAAATCAGCCCCAGCATTTT	CATSPSRGYGKANQPQHF	.	.	TRBV15	TRBJ1-5
TGTGCCAGTAGTATCGGGACAGGGCCAACTGTGGGTAAGGGCAATGAGCAGTTCTTC	CASSIGTGPTVGKGNEQFF	TRBD1	.	TRBV19	TRBJ2-1
TGTGCCAGCAGCCCACTATCCGGCGGGGGGGTTAATGAGCAGTTCTTC	CASSPLSGGGVNEQFF	TRBD2	.	TRBV7-9	TRBJ2-1
TGTGCCAGCAGTGAACTAGGGACTGCCAACCAGCCCACAGATACGCAGTATTTT	CASSELGTANQPTDTQYF	.	few	TRBV25-1	TRBJ2-3
TGTGCCAGCAGTGAATCTAGCGGGGGGGCCTACGAGCAGTACTTC	CASSESSGGAYEQYF	TRBD2	.	TRBV6-1	TRBJ2-7
TGTGCCAGCAGTTACCCCGGACAGCCCTATGGCTACACCTTC	CASSYPGQPYGYTF	.	.	TRBV6-5	TRBJ1-2
TGTGCCACCCGCCCGCGGGGGAGCACAGATACGCAGTATTTT	CATRPRGSTDTQYF	TRBD2	once	TRBV2	TRBJ2-3
TGCACCAAAGGTCCGCGGTCTAGCGGGAAGGAGGAGCAGTTCTTC	CTKGPRSSGKEEQFF	.	once	TRBV1	TRBJ2-1
TGTGCCAGCAGCTCTACGATGAACACTGAAGCTTTCTTT	CASSSTMNTEAFF	.	.	TRBV7-9	TRBJ1-1
TGTGCCAGCAGCTTAGTATGGTGGCCGGAGCAGAACACCGGGGAGCTGTTTTTT	CASSLVWWPEQNTGELFF	.	few	TRBV7-2	TRBJ2-2
TGCGCCAGCAGCCCAGGAGGAGGGAGGAAAGAGACCCAGTACTTC	CASSPGGGRKETQYF	.	.	TRBV4-3	TRBJ2-5
TGTGCCAGCACCACCTCCGGGACAGGCTCGAACTATGGCTACACCTTC	CASTTSGTGSNYGYTF	TRBD1	few	TRBV28	TRBJ1-2
TGTGCCAGCACCTTACCCAGCGGACCCTACAATGAGCAGTTCTTC	CASTLPSGPYNEQFF	.	.	TRBV7-8	TRBJ2-1
TGTGCCAGCAGCTTGGAGCCCCTGAATAGCTATGGCTACACCTTC	CASSLEPLNSYGYTF	.	.	TRBV5-5	TRBJ1-2
TGTGCCAGCAGTCACCGGGACAGCTATGGCTACACCTTC	CASSHRDSYGYTF	TRBD1	.	TRBV6-5	TRBJ1-2
TGCGCCAGCAGACAACTAGCAGTGACTGATGAGCAGTTCTTC	CASRQLAVTDEQFF	.	.	TRBV10-2	TRBJ2-1
TGTGCCAGCAGTGAGGCAGGACAGGGACGTCAGCCCCAGCATTTT	CASSEAGQGRQPQHF	TRBD1	few	TRBV2	TRBJ1-5
TGTGCCATCAGCGAACCCTCCGGGACAGGGGCGACTGAAGCTTTCTTT	CAISEPSGTGATEAFF	TRBD1	.	TRBV10-3	TRBJ1-1